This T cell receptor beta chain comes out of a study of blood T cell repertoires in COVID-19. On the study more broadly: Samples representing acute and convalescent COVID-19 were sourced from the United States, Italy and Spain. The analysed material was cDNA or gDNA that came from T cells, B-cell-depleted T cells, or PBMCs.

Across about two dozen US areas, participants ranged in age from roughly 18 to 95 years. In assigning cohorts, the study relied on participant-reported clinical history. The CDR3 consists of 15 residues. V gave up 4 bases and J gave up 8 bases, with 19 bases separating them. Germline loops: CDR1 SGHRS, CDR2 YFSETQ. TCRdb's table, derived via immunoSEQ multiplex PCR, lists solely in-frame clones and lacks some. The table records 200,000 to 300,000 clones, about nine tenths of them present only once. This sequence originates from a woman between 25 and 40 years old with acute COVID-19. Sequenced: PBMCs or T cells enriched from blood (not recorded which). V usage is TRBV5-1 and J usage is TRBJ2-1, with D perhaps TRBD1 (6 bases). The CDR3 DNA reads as TGCGCCAGCAGCCAGAGACAGGCCACGGGGTATGAGCAGTTCTTC. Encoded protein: CASSQRQATGYEQFF.